A single T cell receptor (beta chain) is shown here with its context. Its antigen is unknown. The sample is drawn from a study of OX40 agonist ivuxolimab in advanced cancers. Study at large: Prior anti-PD-1, anti-PD-L1 or anti-CTLA-4 therapy was allowed; around 43% had some.

Germline V CDR1 and CDR2: MNHEY, SVGAGI. The CDR3 has 15 amino acids. V was pared by 5 bases and J by 0 bases, with 11 bases between. The protocol was immunoSEQ multiplex PCR, while the TCRdb copy is restricted to in-frame clones and leaves out a portion. The data show roughly 8,600 clones, more than 70% seen once. Whole-study results and caveats: CD4+ and CD8+ blood T cells expanded clonally by week 6 at 0.1 to 3.0 mg/kg.

This TCR came from an adult with an advanced solid tumor such as melanoma, head and neck, liver or kidney cancer. V and J are TRBV6-5 and TRBJ1-5; D ambiguous. The source was CD4+ or CD8+ T cells sorted from blood, collected in a trial of the OX40 agonist ivuxolimab. The CDR3 reads CASSVSADSNQPQHF. CDR3 nucleotides: TGTGCCAGCAGTGTCTCGGCAGATAGCAATCAGCCCCAGCATTTT.